This TCR beta chain was recovered during a study of blood T cell repertoires in COVID-19. The overall study: COVID-19 samples, acute and convalescent, were from the United States, Italy and Spain. Sources were T cells, B-cell-depleted T cells, or PBMCs; the material itself was cDNA or gDNA.

CDR3 length: 13 residues. Germline V gene data show CDR1 as LGHNA and CDR2 as YNFKEQ. Trimming left V 0 bases short and J 6 bases short, with 9 bases between. Enrolled during active infection, Seattle patients were then followed longitudinally. Per the authors' pipeline: By means of reference gene primer amplification, nucleated cell counts were estimated. The table came from immunoSEQ multiplex PCR; TCRdb's copy has only in-frame clones and leaves some out. V, J and clone size are those of that table, while D and trimming were read from the DNA. The sample carries 190,000 or so clones, 81% recorded once.

This rearrangement joins TRBV4-2 to TRBJ2-7, with a weak D call TRBD2 (6 bases). The receptor was isolated from a woman aged 80 or over with COVID-19, enrolled during active disease. Sample: peripheral blood. DNA of the CDR3: TGTGCCAGCAGCCAAGATCCCGGGGGCGAGCAGTACTTC. This sequence encodes CASSQDPGGEQYF.